This paragraph reports one T cell receptor beta chain. This entry is derived from a study of shared clonotypes between healthy human individuals. Study at large: Two female and three male donors aged 18 to 49 were enrolled.

Genomic DNA (from each subset) was split evenly across several immunoSEQ plates. Clones were sequenced by immunoSEQ multiplex PCR, and TCRdb holds only the in-frame ones, with some missing. The sample yields fewer than 700,000 clones, roughly four fifths seen once. Within Nashville, Tennessee resided all donors, each a Caucasian adult. The CDR3 consists of 15 residues. CDR1 is SGHDN and CDR2 is FVKESK in the germline V gene. V shed 4 bases, J shed 2 bases, and the junction held 2 bases outside the gene matches. The chain carries TRBV14 and TRBJ2-1; TRBD1 matches at 10 bases. Material for sequencing was PBMCs. This sequence originates from a woman between 35 and 50 years old in good health. Some clones in this sample may be carry-over from other donors' samples. CDR3 in amino acids: CASSLTGGAYNEQFF. DNA of the CDR3: TGTGCCAGCAGCCTGACAGGGGGCGCCTACAATGAGCAGTTCTTC.